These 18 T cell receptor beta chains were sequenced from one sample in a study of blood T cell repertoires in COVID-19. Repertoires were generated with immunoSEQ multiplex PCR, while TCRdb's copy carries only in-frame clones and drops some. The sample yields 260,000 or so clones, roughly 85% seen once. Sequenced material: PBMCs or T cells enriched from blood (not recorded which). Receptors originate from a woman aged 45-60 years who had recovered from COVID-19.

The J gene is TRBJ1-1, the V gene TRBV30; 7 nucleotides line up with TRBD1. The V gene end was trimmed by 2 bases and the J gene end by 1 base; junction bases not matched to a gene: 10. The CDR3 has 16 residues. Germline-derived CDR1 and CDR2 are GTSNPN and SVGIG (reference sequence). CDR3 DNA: TGTGCCTGGAGTAGGCCAATTACAGGGGCGAACACTGAAGCTTTCTTT. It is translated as CAWSRPITGANTEAFF.

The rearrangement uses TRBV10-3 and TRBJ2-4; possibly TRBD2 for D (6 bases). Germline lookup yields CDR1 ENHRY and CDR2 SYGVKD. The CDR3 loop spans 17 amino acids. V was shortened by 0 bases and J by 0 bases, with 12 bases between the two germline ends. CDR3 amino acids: CAISESLRGLAKNIQYF. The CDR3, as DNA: TGTGCCATCAGTGAGTCGTTGCGGGGACTAGCCAAAAACATTCAGTACTTC.

CDR3 DNA: TGTGCCAGCAGTATACAGGGGGCGTATGGCTACACCTTC. As protein: CASSIQGAYGYTF. The chain recombines TRBV6-2 or TRBV6-3 with TRBJ1-2, with 9 bases that match TRBD1. The CDR3 spans 13 residues. V shed 5 bases and J 5 bases; nucleotides not matched to a gene: 3. Germline CDR1 and CDR2: MNHEY and SVGEGT.

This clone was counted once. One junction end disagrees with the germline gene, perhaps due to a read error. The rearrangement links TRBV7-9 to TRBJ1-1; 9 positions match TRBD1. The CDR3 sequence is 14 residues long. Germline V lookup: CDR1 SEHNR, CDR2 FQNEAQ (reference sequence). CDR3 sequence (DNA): TGTGCCAGCAGCTTAGGGGGACAGGGCATTCTTAGGATTTTT. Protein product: CASSLGGQGILRIF.

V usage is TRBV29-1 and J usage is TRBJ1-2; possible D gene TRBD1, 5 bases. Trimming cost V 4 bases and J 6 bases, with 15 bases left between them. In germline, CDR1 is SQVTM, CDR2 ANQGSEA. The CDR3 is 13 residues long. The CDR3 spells CSVVLGARDGYTF. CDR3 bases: TGCAGCGTTGTTTTAGGGGCGCGTGATGGCTACACCTTC.

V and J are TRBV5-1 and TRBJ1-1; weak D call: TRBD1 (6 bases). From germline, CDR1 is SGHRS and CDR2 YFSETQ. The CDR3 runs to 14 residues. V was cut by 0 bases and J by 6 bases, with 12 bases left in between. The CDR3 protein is CASSLGDRTPEAFF. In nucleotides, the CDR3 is TGCGCCAGCAGCTTGGGAGACAGGACTCCTGAAGCTTTCTTT.

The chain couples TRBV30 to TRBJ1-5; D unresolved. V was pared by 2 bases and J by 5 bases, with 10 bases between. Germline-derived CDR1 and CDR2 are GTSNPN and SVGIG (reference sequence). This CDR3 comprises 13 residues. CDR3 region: CAWSRGSHQPQHF. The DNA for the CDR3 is TGTGCCTGGAGTCGGGGATCTCATCAGCCCCAGCATTTT.

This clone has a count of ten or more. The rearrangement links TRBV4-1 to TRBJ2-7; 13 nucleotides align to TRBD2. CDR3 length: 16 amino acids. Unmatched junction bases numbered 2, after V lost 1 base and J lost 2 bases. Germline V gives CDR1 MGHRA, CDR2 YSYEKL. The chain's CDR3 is CASSQGGLAGAYEQYF. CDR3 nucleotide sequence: TGCGCCAGCAGCCAAGGCGGACTAGCGGGGGCCTACGAGCAGTACTTC.

Here the CDR3 reads CASSISFHTYEQYF. The CDR3 nucleotides read TGTGCCAGCAGCATTAGCTTCCACACCTACGAGCAGTACTTC. The rearrangement uses TRBV5-4 and TRBJ2-7, with no clear D. Trimming removed 4 bases from V and 2 bases from J, with 13 bases in between. Per germline, CDR1 SGHNT and CDR2 YYREEE (reference sequence). There are 14 residues in the CDR3.

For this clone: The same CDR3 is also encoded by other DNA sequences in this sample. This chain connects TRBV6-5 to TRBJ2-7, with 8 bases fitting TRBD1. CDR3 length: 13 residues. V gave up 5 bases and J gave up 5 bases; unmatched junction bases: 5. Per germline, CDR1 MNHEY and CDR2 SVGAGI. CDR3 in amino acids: CASSRAGGNEQYF. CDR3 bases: TGTGCCAGCAGTAGGGCAGGGGGCAACGAGCAGTACTTC.

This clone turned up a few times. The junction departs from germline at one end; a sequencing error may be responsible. CDR3 in DNA: TGTGCCAGCAGAGACCCGACAGGACTGAAACTCCGCTTC. As protein: CASRDPTGLKLRF. The V gene is TRBV28, the J gene TRBJ2-7; the D gene is possibly TRBD1 (6 bases). Germline assignment: CDR1 MDHEN and CDR2 SYDVKM. CDR3 length: 13 amino acids.

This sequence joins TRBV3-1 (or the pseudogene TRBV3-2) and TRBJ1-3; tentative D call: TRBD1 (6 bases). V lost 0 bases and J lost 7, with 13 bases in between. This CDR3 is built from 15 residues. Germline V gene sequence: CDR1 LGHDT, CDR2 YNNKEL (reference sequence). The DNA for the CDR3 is TGTGCCAGCAGCCAAGATCGAGGGGGATGGAACACCATATATTTT. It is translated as CASSQDRGGWNTIYF.

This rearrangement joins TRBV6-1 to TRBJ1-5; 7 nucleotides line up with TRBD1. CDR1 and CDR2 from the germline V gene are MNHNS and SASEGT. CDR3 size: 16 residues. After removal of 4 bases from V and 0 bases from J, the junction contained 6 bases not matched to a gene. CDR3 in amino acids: CASSGGTVNSNQPQHF. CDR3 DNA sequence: TGTGCCAGCAGTGGGGGGACAGTGAATAGCAATCAGCCCCAGCATTTT.

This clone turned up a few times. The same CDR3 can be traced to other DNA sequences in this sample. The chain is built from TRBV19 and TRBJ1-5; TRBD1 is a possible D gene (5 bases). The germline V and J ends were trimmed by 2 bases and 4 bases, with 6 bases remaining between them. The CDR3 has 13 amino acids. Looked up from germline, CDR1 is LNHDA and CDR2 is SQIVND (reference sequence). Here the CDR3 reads CASSISGNQPQHF. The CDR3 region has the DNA TGTGCCAGTAGTATATCAGGGAATCAGCCCCAGCATTTT.

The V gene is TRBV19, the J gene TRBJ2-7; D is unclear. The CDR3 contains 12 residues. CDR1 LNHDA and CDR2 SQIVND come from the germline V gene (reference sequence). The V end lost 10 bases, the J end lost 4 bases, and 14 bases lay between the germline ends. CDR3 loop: CATSSTTYEQYF. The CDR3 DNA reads TGTGCCACCTCGAGCACCACTTACGAGCAGTACTTC.

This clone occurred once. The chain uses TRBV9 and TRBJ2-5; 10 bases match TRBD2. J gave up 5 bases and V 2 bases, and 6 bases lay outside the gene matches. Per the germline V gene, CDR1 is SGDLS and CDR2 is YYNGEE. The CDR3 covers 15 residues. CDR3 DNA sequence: TGTGCCAGCAGCGTGACAGCGGGGGGGCGGGAGACCCAGTACTTC. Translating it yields CASSVTAGGRETQYF. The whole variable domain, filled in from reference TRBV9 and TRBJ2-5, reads DSGVTQTPKHLITATGQRVTLRCSPRSGDLSVYWYQQSLDQGLQFLIQYYNGEERAKGNILERFSAQQFPDLHSELNLSSLELGDSALYFCASSVTAGGRETQYFGPGTRLLVL.

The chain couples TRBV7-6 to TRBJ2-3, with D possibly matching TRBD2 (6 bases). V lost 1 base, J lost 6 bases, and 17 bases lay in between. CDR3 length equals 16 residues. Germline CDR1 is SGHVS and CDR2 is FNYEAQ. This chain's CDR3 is CASSLVSFGGPDTQYF. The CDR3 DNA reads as TGTGCCAGCAGCTTAGTTTCTTTCGGAGGGCCTGATACGCAGTATTTT.

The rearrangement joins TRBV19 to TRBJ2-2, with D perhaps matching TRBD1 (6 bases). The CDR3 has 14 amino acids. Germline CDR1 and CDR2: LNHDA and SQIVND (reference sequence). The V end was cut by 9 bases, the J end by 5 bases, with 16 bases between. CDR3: CASSDRRQTGELFF. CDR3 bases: TGTGCCAGCTCCGACAGGCGGCAGACCGGGGAGCTGTTTTTT.